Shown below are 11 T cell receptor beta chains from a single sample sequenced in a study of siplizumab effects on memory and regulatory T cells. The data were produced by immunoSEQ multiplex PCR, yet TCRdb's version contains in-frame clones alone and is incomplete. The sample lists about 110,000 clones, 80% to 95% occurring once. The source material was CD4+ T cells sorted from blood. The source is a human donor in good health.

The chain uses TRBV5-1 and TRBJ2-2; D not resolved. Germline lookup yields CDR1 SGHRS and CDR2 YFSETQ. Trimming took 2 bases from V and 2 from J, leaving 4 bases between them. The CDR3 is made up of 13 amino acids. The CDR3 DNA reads TGCGCCAGCAGCTTTGGCAACACCGGGGAGCTGTTTTTT. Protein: CASSFGNTGELFF.

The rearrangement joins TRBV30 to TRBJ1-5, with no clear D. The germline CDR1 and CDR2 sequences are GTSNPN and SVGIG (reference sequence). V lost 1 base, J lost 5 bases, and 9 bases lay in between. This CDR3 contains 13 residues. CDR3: CAWSGAQDQPQHF. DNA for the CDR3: TGTGCCTGGAGTGGGGCGCAAGATCAGCCCCAGCATTTT.

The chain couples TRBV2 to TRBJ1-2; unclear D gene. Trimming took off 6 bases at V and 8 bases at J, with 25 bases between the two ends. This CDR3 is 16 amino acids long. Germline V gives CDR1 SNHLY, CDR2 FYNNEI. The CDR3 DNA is TGTGCCAGCAGCCCCGACCGAAGCGTTCTGAAGGAGGGCTACACCTTC. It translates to CASSPDRSVLKEGYTF.

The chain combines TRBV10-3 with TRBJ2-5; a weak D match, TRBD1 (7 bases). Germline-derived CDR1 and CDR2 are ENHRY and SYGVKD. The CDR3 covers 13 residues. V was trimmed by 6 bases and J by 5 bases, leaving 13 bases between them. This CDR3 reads CAIRPAGGETQYF. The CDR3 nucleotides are TGTGCCATCAGGCCCGCAGGGGGGGAGACCCAGTACTTC.

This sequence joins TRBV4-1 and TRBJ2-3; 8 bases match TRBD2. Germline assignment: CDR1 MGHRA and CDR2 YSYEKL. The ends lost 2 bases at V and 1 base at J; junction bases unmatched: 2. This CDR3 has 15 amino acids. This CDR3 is CASSQNSGGTDTQYF. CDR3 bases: TGCGCCAGCAGCCAAAATAGCGGGGGCACAGATACGCAGTATTTT.

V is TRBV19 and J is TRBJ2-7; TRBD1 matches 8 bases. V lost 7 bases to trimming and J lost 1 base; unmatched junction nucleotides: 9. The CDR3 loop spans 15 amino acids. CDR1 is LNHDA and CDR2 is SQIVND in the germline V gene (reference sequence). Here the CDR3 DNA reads TGTGCCAGTAAACTTCGACAGGGGCCATCCTACGAGCAGTACTTC. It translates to CASKLRQGPSYEQYF.

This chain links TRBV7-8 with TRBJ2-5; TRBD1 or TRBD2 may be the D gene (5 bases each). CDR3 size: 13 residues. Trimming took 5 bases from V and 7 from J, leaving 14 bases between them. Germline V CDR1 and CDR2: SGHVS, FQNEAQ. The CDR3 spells CASSPDLGATQYF. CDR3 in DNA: TGTGCCAGCAGCCCGGACCTCGGGGCGACCCAGTACTTC. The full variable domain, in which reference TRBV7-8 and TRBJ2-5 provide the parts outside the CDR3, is GAGVSQSPRYKVAKRGQDVALRCDPISGHVSLFWYQQALGQGPEFLTYFQNEAQLDKSGLPSDRFFAERPEGSVSTLKIQRTQQEDSAVYLCASSPDLGATQYFGPGTRLLVL.

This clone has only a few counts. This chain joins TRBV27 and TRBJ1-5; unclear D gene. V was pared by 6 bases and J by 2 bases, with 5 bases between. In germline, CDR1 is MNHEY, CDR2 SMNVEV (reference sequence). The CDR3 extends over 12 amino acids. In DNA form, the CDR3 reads TGTGCCAGCAGAGAGCGCAATCAGCCCCAGCATTTT. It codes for CASRERNQPQHF.

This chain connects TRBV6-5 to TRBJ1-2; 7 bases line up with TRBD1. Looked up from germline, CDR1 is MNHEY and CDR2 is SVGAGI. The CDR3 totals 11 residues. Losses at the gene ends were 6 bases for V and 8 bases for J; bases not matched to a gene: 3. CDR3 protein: CASSQGQGYTF. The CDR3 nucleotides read TGTGCCAGCAGCCAGGGACAGGGCTACACCTTC.

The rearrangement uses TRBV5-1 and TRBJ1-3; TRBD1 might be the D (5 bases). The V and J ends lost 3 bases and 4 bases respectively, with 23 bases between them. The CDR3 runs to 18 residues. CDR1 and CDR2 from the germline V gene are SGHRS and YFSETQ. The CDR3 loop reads CASSSTHPQEGSGNTIYF. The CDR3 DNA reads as TGCGCCAGCAGCTCCACACACCCTCAGGAGGGGAGCGGAAACACCATATATTTT.

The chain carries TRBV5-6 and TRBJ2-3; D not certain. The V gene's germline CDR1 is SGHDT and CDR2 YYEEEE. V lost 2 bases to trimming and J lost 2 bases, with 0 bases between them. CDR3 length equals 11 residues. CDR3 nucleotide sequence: TGTGCCAGCAGCTTCACAGATACGCAGTATTTT. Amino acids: CASSFTDTQYF.